The T cell receptor (beta chain) described here comes from a study of T cell changes during pregnancy in multiple sclerosis. Trimming took off 5 bases at V and 9 bases at J, with 16 bases between the two ends. The germline V gene encodes CDR1 SGHVS and CDR2 FQNEAQ. CDR3 size: 13 residues. Using immunoSEQ multiplex PCR, the repertoire was profiled, and TCRdb retains in-frame clones only, with some absent. The sample yields 20,000 to 25,000 clones, approximately 81% seen once. The chain employs TRBV7-8 and TRBJ2-5, with D possibly being TRBD2 (5 bases). Specimen: CD8+ T cells from peripheral blood mononuclear cells, collected before pregnancy. The origin of this receptor is a female donor with multiple sclerosis, enrolled in a pregnancy study. In DNA form, the CDR3 reads TGTGCCAGCAGCCCGGATGGCGGCGGGTCCCAGTACTTC. Its protein product is CASSPDGGGSQYF. Complete variable domain (other parts from reference TRBV7-8 and TRBJ2-5): GAGVSQSPRYKVAKRGQDVALRCDPISGHVSLFWYQQALGQGPEFLTYFQNEAQLDKSGLPSDRFFAERPEGSVSTLKIQRTQQEDSAVYLCASSPDGGGSQYFGPGTRLLVL.